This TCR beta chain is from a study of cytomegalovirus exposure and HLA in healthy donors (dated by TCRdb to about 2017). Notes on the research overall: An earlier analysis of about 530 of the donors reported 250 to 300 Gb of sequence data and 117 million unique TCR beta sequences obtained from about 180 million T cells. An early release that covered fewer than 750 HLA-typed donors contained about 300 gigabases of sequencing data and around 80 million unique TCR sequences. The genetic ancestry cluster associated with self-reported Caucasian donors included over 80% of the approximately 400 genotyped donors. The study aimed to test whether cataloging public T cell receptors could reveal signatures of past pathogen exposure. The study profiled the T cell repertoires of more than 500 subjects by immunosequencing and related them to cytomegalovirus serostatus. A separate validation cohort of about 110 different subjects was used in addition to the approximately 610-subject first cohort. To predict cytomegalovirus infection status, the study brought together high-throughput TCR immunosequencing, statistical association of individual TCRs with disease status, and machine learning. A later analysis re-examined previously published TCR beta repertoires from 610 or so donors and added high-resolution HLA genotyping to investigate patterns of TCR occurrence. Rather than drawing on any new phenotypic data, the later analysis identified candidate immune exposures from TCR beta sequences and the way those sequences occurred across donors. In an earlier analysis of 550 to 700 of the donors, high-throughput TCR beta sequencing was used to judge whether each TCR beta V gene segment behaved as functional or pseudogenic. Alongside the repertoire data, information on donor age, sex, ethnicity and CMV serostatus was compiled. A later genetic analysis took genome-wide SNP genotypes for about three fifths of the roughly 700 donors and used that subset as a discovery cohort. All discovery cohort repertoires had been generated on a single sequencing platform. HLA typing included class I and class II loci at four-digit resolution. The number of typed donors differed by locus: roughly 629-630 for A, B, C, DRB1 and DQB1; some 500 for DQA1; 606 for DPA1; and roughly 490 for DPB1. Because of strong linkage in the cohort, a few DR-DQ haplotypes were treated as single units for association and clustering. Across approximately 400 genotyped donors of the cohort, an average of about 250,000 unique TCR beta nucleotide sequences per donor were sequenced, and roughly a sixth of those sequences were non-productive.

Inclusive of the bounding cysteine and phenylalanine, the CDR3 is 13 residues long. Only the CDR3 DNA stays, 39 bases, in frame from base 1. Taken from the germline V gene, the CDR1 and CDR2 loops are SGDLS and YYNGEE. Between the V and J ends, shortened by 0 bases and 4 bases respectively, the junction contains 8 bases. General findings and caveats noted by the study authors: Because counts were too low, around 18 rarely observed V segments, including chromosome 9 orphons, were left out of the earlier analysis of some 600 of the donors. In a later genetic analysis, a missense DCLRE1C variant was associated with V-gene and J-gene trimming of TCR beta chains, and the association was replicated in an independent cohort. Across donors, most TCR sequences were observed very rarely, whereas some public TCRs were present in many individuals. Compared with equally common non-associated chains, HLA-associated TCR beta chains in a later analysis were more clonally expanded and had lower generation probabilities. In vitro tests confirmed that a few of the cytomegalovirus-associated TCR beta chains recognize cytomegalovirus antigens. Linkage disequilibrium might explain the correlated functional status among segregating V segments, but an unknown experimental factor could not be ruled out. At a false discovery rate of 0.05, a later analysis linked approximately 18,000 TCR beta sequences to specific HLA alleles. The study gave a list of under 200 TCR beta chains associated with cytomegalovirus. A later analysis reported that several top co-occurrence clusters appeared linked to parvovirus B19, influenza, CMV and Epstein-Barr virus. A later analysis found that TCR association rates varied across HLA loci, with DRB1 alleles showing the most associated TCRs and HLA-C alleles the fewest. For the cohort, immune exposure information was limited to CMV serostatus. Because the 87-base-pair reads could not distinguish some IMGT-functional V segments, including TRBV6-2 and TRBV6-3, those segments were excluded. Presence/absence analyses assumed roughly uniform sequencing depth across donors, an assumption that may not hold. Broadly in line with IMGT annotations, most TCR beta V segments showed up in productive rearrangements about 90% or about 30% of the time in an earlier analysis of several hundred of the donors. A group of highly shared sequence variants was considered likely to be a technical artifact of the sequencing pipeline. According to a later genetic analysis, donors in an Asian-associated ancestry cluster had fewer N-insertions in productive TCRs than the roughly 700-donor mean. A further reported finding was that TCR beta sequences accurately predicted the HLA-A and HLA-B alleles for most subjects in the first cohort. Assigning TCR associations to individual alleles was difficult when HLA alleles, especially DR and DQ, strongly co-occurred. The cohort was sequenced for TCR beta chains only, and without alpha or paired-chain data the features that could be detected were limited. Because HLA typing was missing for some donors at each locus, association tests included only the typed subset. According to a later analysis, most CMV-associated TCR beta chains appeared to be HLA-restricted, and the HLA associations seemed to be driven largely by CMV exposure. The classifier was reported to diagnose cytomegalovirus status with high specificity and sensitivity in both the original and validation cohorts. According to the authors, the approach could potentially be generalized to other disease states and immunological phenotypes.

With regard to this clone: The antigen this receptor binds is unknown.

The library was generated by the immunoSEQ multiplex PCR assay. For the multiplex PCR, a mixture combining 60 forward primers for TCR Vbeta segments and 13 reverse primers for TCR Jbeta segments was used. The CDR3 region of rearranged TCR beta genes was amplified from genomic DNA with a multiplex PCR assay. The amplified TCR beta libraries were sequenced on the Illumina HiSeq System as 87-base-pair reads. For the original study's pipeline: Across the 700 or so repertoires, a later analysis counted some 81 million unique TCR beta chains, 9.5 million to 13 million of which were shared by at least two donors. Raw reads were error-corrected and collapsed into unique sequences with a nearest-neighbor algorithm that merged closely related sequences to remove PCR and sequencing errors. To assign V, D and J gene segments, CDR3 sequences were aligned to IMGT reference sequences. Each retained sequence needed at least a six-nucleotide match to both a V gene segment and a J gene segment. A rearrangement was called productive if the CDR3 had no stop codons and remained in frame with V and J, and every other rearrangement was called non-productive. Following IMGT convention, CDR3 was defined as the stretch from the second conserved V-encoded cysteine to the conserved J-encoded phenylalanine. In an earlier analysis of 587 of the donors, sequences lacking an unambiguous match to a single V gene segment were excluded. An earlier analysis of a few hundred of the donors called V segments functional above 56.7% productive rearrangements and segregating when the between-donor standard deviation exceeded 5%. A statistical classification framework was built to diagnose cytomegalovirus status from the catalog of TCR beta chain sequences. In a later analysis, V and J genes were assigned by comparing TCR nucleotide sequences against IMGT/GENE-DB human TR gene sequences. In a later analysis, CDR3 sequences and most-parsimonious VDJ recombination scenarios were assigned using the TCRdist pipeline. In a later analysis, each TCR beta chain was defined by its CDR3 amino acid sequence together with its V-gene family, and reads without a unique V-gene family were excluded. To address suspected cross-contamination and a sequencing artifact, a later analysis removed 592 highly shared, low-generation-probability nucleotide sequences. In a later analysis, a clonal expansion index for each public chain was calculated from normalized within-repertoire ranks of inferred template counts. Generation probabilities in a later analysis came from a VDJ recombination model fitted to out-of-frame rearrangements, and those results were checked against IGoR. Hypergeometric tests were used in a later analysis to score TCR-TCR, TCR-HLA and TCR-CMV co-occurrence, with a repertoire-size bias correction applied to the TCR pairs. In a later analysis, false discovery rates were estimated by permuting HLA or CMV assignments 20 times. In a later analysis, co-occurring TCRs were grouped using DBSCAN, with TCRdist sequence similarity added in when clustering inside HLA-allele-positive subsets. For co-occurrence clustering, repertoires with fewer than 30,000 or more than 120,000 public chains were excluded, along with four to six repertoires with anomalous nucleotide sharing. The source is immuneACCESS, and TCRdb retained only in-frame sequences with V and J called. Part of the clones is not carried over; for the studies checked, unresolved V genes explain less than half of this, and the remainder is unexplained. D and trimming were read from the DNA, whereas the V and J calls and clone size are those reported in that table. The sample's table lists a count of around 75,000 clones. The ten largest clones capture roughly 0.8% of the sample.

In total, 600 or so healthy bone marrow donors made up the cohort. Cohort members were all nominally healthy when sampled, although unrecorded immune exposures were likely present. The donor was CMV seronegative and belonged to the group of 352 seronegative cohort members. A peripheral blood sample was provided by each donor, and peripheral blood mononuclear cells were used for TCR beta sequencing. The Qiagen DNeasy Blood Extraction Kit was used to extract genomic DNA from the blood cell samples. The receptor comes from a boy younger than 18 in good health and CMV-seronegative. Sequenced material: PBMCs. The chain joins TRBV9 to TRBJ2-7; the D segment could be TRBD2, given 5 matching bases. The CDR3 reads CASSVGPGYEQYF. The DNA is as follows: TGTGCCAGCAGCGTAGGTCCGGGATACGAGCAGTACTTC.